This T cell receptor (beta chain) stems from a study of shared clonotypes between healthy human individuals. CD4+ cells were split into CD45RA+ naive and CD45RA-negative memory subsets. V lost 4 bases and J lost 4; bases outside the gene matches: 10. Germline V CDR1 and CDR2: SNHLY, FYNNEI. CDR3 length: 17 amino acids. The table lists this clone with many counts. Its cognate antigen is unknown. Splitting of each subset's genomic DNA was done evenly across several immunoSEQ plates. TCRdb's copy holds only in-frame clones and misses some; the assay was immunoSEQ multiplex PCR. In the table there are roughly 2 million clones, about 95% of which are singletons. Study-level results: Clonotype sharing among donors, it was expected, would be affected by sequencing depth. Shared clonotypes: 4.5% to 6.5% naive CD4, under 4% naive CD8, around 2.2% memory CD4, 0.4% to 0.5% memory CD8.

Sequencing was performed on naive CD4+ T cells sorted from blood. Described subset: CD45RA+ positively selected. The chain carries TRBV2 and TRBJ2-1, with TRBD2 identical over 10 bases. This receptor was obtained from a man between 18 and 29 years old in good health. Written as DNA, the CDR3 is TGTGCCAGCAGTGGGACTAGCGGTTTAGGAACGTACAATGAGCAGTTCTTC. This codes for CASSGTSGLGTYNEQFF. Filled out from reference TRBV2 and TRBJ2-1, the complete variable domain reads EPEVTQTPSHQVTQMGQEVILRCVPISNHLYFYWYRQILGQKVEFLVSFYNNEISEKSEIFDDQFSVERPDGSNFTLKIRSTKLEDSAMYFCASSGTSGLGTYNEQFFGPGTRLTVL.